The rows below give T cell receptor beta chains drawn from one sample of a study of human T cells and chemical hapten exposure. Each CDR3 protein is one row after TCRdb ran MiXCR on the RACE reads. In the table there are some 360,000 distinct CDR3 sequences, approximately 5.1% of which are singletons. Sequencing was performed on whole blood, taken in connection with sensitization to the hapten diphenylcyclopropenone (DPC). The source of these receptors is a woman between 50 and 59 years old with alopecia areata. Some clones in this sample may be carry-over from other donors' samples. The CDR3 runs from the conserved cysteine through the conserved F or W. D genes are given only for firm matches. Part of the rows lack a size; the others show once, few, many or a class for expanded clones.

d_gene	abundance	v_gene	j_gene	CDR3nt	CDR3aa
TRBD1	few	TRBV6-6	TRBJ2-6	TGTGCCAGCAGTTCTCCCGGACAGGACTCTGGGGCCAACGTCCTGACTTTC	CASSSPGQDSGANVLTF
.	many	TRBV6-2/TRBV6-3	TRBJ2-3	TGTGCCAGCAATGGGCCCCAGCGAGATACGCAGTATTTT	CASNGPQRDTQYF
.	few	TRBV14	TRBJ2-2	TGTGCCAGCAGCCCCCACCCCAGCGCCGGGGAGCTGTTTTTT	CASSPHPSAGELFF
.	.	TRBV12-3/TRBV12-4	TRBJ1-6	TGTGCCAGCAGTGGGGACCGGTCCTATAATTCACCCCTCCACTTT	CASSGDRSYNSPLHF
.	many	TRBV20-1	TRBJ1-1	TGCAGTGCTAGCACAGCCATGAACACTGAAGCTTTCTTT	CSASTAMNTEAFF
.	few	TRBV2	TRBJ1-5	TGTGCCAGCACTTCCACCAACCCGCCTGTTTATAGCAATCAGCCCCAGCATTTT	CASTSTNPPVYSNQPQHF
TRBD1	many	TRBV27	TRBJ1-2	TGTGCCAGCGGGACAGGGGGCAACTATGGCTACACCTTC	CASGTGGNYGYTF
TRBD1	many	TRBV12-5	TRBJ2-3	TGTGCTAGTGGGCGACAGGGATCGGATACGCAGTATTTT	CASGRQGSDTQYF
TRBD1	.	TRBV6-6	TRBJ1-1	TGTGCCAGCAGTCGGACAGGGACCAACACTGAAGCTTTCTTT	CASSRTGTNTEAFF
.	many	TRBV7-2	TRBJ1-5	TGTGCCAGCAGCCAAGGGGTACAGGGTGATCAGCCCCAGCATTTT	CASSQGVQGDQPQHF
.	many	TRBV7-8	TRBJ2-6	TGTGCCAGCAGCTTAGGGGCTTATGGGGCCAACGTCCTGACTTTC	CASSLGAYGANVLTF
TRBD1	.	TRBV20-1	TRBJ1-1	TGCAGTGCTAGTGACAGGGTGAACACTGAAGCTTTCTTT	CSASDRVNTEAFF
.	many	TRBV5-1	TRBJ2-7	TGTGCCAGCAGCCCGGGGGCAGGGAGCTACGAGCAGTACTTC	CASSPGAGSYEQYF
TRBD2	few	TRBV5-1	TRBJ2-5	TGCGCCAGCAGCTTGACACTAGCGGGCGGGGAGACCCAGTACTTC	CASSLTLAGGETQYF
TRBD1	many	TRBV7-9	TRBJ1-6	TGTGCCAGCAGCTTGGGACAGGGGATCTACTTT	CASSLGQGIYF
.	.	TRBV6-2/TRBV6-3	TRBJ2-5	TGTGCCAGCGCTTCAGGGTACCAAGAGACCCAGTACTTC	CASASGYQETQYF
TRBD1	many	TRBV29-1	TRBJ2-7	TGCAGCGCCAGAACAGGGGGCAAAAACGAGCAGTACTTC	CSARTGGKNEQYF
TRBD2	.	TRBV13	TRBJ2-5	TGTGCCAGCAGCTCCGCGGGAGCGGGTTTCGAGACCCAGTACTTC	CASSSAGAGFETQYF
.	many	TRBV29-1	TRBJ2-1	TGCAGCGTAATTAGCTGGAATGAGCAGTTCTTC	CSVISWNEQFF
.	.	TRBV2	TRBJ2-7	TGTGCCAGCAGTTCCGGACAGTTCCCCACCTACGAGCAGTACTTC	CASSSGQFPTYEQYF
.	many	TRBV7-2	TRBJ2-3	TGTGCCAGCAGCCTGACAGACCCGACAGATACGCAGTATTTT	CASSLTDPTDTQYF
.	few	TRBV5-1	TRBJ2-1	TGCGCCAGCAGCCCCAGTGCGGGTGGCTCCTACAATGAGCAGTTCTTC	CASSPSAGGSYNEQFF
.	few	TRBV6-6	TRBJ1-2	TGTGCCAGCAAGCGTCCAGGCACCTTC	CASKRPGTF
.	.	TRBV2	TRBJ1-5	TGTGCCAGCAGTGCACAGGGATGGCAGCCCCAGCATTTT	CASSAQGWQPQHF
.	.	TRBV9	TRBJ1-5	TGTGCCAGCAGCGTAGGTTCGGACCCTCCGCTCAATCAGCCCCAGCATTTT	CASSVGSDPPLNQPQHF
TRBD1	many	TRBV7-9	TRBJ2-5	TGTGCCAGCAGCCCCCGAAGGGACAGGGAGGAGACCCAGTACTTC	CASSPRRDREETQYF
TRBD2	few	TRBV4-2	TRBJ2-7	TGTGCCAGCAGCCAAGGAATACTAGCGCCCTACGAGCAGTACTTC	CASSQGILAPYEQYF
TRBD1	many	TRBV27	TRBJ2-3	TGTGCCAGCAGTTCCACAGGGGGCCGCGTGGATACGCAGTATTTT	CASSSTGGRVDTQYF
.	few	TRBV15	TRBJ1-2	TGTGCCACCAGCAGAGGGGGGGGCTATGGCTACACCTTC	CATSRGGGYGYTF
.	.	TRBV6-2/TRBV6-3	TRBJ2-1	TGTGCCAGCAGTTACAAGGGGATTGAGCAGTTCTTC	CASSYKGIEQFF
.	many	TRBV11-2	TRBJ2-2	TGTGCCAGCGCCCTACAGGGATCCACCGGGGAGCTGTTTTTT	CASALQGSTGELFF
TRBD2	many	TRBV3-1	TRBJ2-1	TGTGCCAGCAGCCAAAGGACTAGCGGGATTTTCGATGAGCAGTTCTTC	CASSQRTSGIFDEQFF
TRBD1	few	TRBV7-9	TRBJ1-1	TGTGCCAGCAGCTTAGCTAAGTCGACAGGGGTTGTTTTGCCAGAAGGAGCTTTCTTT	CASSLAKSTGVVLPEGAFF
.	.	TRBV4-3	TRBJ1-4	TGCGCCAGCAGCCAAGTGGCGGATGAAAAACTGTTTTTT	CASSQVADEKLFF
.	few	TRBV7-2	TRBJ1-4	TGTGCCAGCAGCTCCGTTGGGGCGACTAATGAAAAACTGTTTTTT	CASSSVGATNEKLFF
.	few	TRBV6-5	TRBJ1-5	TGTGCCAGCAGCGGACGTTCTAGCAATCAGCCCCAGCATTTT	CASSGRSSNQPQHF
.	many	TRBV27	TRBJ1-5	TGTGCCAGCAACAACAGTCCCAATCAGCCCCAGCATTTT	CASNNSPNQPQHF
TRBD1	many	TRBV5-1	TRBJ1-2	TGCGCCAGCAGCTTCGACAGGGCCCTCTATGGCTACACCTTC	CASSFDRALYGYTF
TRBD1	many	TRBV12-3/TRBV12-4	TRBJ2-4	TGTGCCACTGGGACAGCAGGAAACATTCAGTACTTC	CATGTAGNIQYF
TRBD1	many	TRBV11-3	TRBJ2-5	TGTGCCAGCAGCTTAGGCGGGACAGGGGGCGCGAGAGAGACCCAGTACTTC	CASSLGGTGGARETQYF
TRBD2	few	TRBV7-2	TRBJ2-1	TGTGCCAGCAGACGTACCGGGACTAGCGGGCTTAATGAGCAGTTCTTC	CASRRTGTSGLNEQFF
TRBD1	.	TRBV5-1	TRBJ1-1	TGCGCCAGCAGCCCCGGGACAGGGGGCGGAGAAGCTTTCTTT	CASSPGTGGGEAFF
.	.	TRBV27	TRBJ2-5	TGTGCCAGCAGTTTATGGCCCGAAGAGACCCAGTACTTC	CASSLWPEETQYF
.	many	TRBV7-2	TRBJ2-3	TGTGCCAGCAGCTTAATGTCTAGCGGCACAGATACGCAGTATTTT	CASSLMSSGTDTQYF
.	many	TRBV7-9	TRBJ1-5	TGTGCCAGCAGCTTTAGTCGGACCCCGGGAAATCAGCCCCAGCATTTT	CASSFSRTPGNQPQHF
.	many	TRBV27	TRBJ1-1	TGTGCCAGCAGTAGGCGAAGGGGGTTCCCTTGGGTGGAAGCTTTCTTT	CASSRRRGFPWVEAFF
.	few	TRBV6-5	TRBJ2-3	TGTGCCAGCAGTTACGCCCCCTCGGGGGCCGGATCAGATACGCAGTATTTT	CASSYAPSGAGSDTQYF
TRBD1	many	TRBV27	TRBJ2-4	TGTGCCAGCAGTTTAATCGCCCAGACAGGGGAGAACATTCAGTACTTC	CASSLIAQTGENIQYF
TRBD2	many	TRBV20-1	TRBJ2-5	TGCAGTGCTTCTAGCGGCAAGTACCAAGAGACCCAGTACTTC	CSASSGKYQETQYF